The T cell receptor beta chain described here comes from a study of early T cells in non-severe SARS-CoV-2 infection. Study at large: The sequenced material was bulk RNA from unsorted whole blood, and its chains were unpaired.

Of note for this clonotype: Antigen: not known.

Overall study findings and caveats: CD4 and private specificities were missed by VDJdb matching, which favored anti-spike CD8 responses.

The library protocol tagged individual cDNA molecules with unique molecular identifiers. TCRdb redid the calling of the 5' RACE reads with MiXCR, one entry per CDR3 protein. The data hold some 89,000 distinct CDR3 sequences, with 11% observed a single time. The CDR3 contains 11 residues. CDR1 and CDR2 (germline): SEHNR, FQNEAQ (reference sequence). V was shortened by 1 base and J by 9 bases, with 4 bases between the two germline ends. The material sequenced was whole blood, taken at baseline. This receptor was taken from an adult who was a healthcare worker with PCR-confirmed SARS-CoV-2 infection or an uninfected control (not recorded which). The chain is built from TRBV7-9 and TRBJ2-1, with D unclear. The CDR3 sequence: CASSLGSEQFF. The CDR3 DNA reads as TGTGCCAGCAGCTTAGGATCTGAGCAGTTCTTC.